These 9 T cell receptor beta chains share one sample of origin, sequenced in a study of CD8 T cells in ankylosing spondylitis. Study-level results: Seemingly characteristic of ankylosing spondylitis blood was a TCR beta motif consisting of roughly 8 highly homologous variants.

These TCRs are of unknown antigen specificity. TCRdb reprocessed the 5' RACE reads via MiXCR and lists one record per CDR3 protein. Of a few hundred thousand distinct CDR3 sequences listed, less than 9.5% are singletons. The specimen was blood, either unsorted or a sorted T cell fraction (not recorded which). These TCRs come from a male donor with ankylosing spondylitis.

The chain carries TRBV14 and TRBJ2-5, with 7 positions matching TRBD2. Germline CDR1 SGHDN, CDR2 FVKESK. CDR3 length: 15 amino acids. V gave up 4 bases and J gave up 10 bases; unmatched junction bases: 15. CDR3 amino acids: CASSPRGLPRGDQYF. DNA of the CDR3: TGTGCCAGCAGCCCACGGGGCCTCCCCCGGGGGGACCAGTACTTC.

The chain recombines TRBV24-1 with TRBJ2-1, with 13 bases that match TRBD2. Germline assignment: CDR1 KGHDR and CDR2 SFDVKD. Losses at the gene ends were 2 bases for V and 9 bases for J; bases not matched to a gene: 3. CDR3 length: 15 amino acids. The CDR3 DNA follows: TGTGCCACCAGTGATTCGACTAGCGGGAGGAGTGAGCAGTTCTTC. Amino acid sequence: CATSDSTSGRSEQFF.

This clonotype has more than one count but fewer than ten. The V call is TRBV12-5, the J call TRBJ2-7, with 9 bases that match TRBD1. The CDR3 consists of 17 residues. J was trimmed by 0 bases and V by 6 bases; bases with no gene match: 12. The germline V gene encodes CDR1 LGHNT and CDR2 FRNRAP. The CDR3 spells CASGSPLGTGSSYEQYF. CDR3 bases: TGTGCTAGTGGCTCCCCTCTTGGGACAGGGAGCTCCTACGAGCAGTACTTC.

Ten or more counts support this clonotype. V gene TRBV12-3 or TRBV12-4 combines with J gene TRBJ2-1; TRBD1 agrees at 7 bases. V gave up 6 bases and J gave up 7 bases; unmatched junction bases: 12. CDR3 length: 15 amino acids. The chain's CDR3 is CASSPGMGTENEQFF. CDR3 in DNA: TGTGCCAGCAGCCCCGGTATGGGGACAGAAAATGAGCAGTTCTTC.

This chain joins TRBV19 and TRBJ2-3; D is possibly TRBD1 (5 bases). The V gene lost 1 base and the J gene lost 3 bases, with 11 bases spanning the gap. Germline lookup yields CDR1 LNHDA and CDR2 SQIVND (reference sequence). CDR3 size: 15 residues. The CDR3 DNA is TGTGCCAGTAGTATAGCAAGGGGCAAGACAGATACGCAGTATTTT. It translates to CASSIARGKTDTQYF.

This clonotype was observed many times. In DNA, the CDR3 is TGTGCCAGCAGAGATGACAGGAACCGCCCTGGGGCCAACGTCCTGACTTTC. This sequence encodes CASRDDRNRPGANVLTF. The chain combines TRBV6-1 with TRBJ2-6; tentatively, D is TRBD1 (6 bases). The V end lost 6 bases, the J end lost 2 bases, and 17 bases lay between the germline ends. The CDR3 sequence is 17 residues long. Germline V gene lookup returns CDR1 MNHNS and CDR2 SASEGT.

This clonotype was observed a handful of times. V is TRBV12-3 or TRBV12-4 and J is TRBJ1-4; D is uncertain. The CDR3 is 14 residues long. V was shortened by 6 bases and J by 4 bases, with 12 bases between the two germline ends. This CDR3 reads CASSPGPFNEKLFF. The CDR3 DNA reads TGTGCCAGCAGCCCTGGTCCCTTTAATGAAAAACTGTTTTTT.

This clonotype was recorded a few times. The CDR3 nucleotides are TGTGCCAGCAGTTACCGGGCGGGAGACCCAGATACGCAGTATTTT. It yields the protein CASSYRAGDPDTQYF. This chain connects TRBV6-5 to TRBJ2-3, with TRBD2 identical over 7 bases. The germline gives CDR1 MNHEY, CDR2 SVGAGI. Trimming cost V 2 bases and J 4 bases; bases outside gene matches: 6. CDR3 size: 15 residues.

CDR3 DNA sequence: TGTGCCATCATGTGGTCCGCGGCGGGAGGGTACAATGAGCAGTTCTTC. Its translation is CAIMWSAAGGYNEQFF. The chain employs TRBV10-3 and TRBJ2-1, with 9 bases lining up with TRBD2. The CDR3 covers 16 residues. Trimming cost V 7 bases and J 4 bases; bases outside gene matches: 11. Germline V gene data show CDR1 as ENHRY and CDR2 as SYGVKD.